This entry concerns a single T cell receptor (beta chain). What it recognizes is unknown. Germline V gives CDR1 ENHRY, CDR2 SYGVKD. V was clipped by 6 bases and J by 8 bases; unmatched bases: 6. CDR3 length: 13 residues. This entry comes from a study of cytomegalovirus exposure and HLA in healthy donors. Study-wide context: The 120 or so validation repertoires were produced on the same platform as the 500 to 800 repertoires of the first cohort. This was reported in a later analysis.

Here immunoSEQ multiplex PCR was the method, and the copy in TCRdb shows in-frame clones only, minus some. The data hold some 210,000 clones, with roughly 85% observed a single time. Study-wide results and caveats: The investigators catalogued 150 to 200 TCR beta chains as cytomegalovirus-associated.

Input material: PBMCs. This clonotype was obtained from a young woman in good health and CMV-seronegative. V and J are TRBV10-3 and TRBJ1-2, with 10 bases matching TRBD1. The CDR3: CAIRGDRGEGYTF. As DNA, the CDR3 is TGTGCCATCAGAGGGGACAGGGGCGAGGGCTACACCTTC.